This T cell receptor (beta chain) comes out of a study of response to subunit inactivated influenza vaccine. Study-wide points: Authors suggested each seasonal flu vaccination may recruit only limited numbers of new T cells.

In the case of this clonotype: Its antigen is as yet unknown.

Germline assignment: CDR1 MDHEN and CDR2 SYDVKM. V lost 7 bases and J lost 0, with 19 bases in between. The CDR3 spans 17 residues. TCRdb itself ran the RT-PCR reads through MiXCR, one entry per CDR3 protein. Of about 500,000 distinct CDR3 sequences in the sample, about 15% were seen once. This clonotype originated in a man between 45 and 75 years old who received an inactivated influenza vaccine. The sequences come from CD4+ T cells sorted from PBMCs, collected 23 months after vaccination. The V and J genes are TRBV28 and TRBJ1-5, with D possibly TRBD1 on 5 matching bases. CDR3 protein: CASIPPSGHYSNQPQHF. The CDR3 DNA sequence: TGTGCCAGCATTCCCCCCAGCGGACATTATAGCAATCAGCCCCAGCATTTT.